A single sample gave rise to the 13 T cell receptor beta chains below, sequenced in a study of control samples from healthy donors and cancer patients. Here immunoSEQ multiplex PCR was the method, and the copy in TCRdb shows in-frame clones only, minus some. The data show about 180,000 clones, approximately 90% seen once. The sample taken for sequencing was blood. These receptors were collected from a man aged 25-45 years in good health.

This clone ranks as large (0.1 to 1%). The chain uses TRBV7-9 and TRBJ2-7; D ambiguous. The CDR3 is made up of 13 amino acids. V was trimmed by 6 bases and J by 4 bases, leaving 13 bases between them. CDR1 is SEHNR, CDR2 FQNEAQ, per germline (reference sequence). The CDR3 bases are TGTGCCAGCAGTTATCTGGTGGCTTACGAGCAGTACTTC. Amino acid sequence: CASSYLVAYEQYF.

The genes are TRBV3-1 (or the pseudogene TRBV3-2) and TRBJ2-1; 9 bases fit TRBD2. The CDR3 has 19 amino acids. The germline gives CDR1 LGHDT, CDR2 YNNKEL (reference sequence). Trimming cost V 4 bases and J 1 base; bases outside gene matches: 14. The CDR3 protein is CASSLRGPSGVSSYNEQFF. The CDR3 DNA reads as TGTGCCAGCAGCCTAAGAGGCCCTAGCGGGGTCAGTTCCTACAATGAGCAGTTCTTC.

J is TRBJ1-5 and V is TRBV30; the D gene is possibly TRBD1 (6 bases). The germline CDR1 and CDR2 sequences are GTSNPN and SVGIG (reference sequence). The V end was cut by 7 bases, the J end by 1 base, with 11 bases between. There are 13 residues in the CDR3. CDR3 nucleotide sequence: TGTGCCTCGCGAGGGGGGAGCAATCAGCCCCAGCATTTT. Protein: CASRGGSNQPQHF. Supplemented by reference TRBV30 and TRBJ1-5, the full variable domain reads SQTIHQWPATLVQPVGSPLSLECTVEGTSNPNLYWYRQAAGRGLQLLFYSVGIGQISSEVPQNLSASRPQDRQFILSSKKLLLSDSGFYLCASRGGSNQPQHFGDGTRLSIL.

V usage is TRBV5-1 and J usage is TRBJ2-2; perhaps TRBD1 as D (5 bases). Trimming left V 1 base short and J 0 bases short, with 10 bases between. In germline, CDR1 is SGHRS, CDR2 YFSETQ. This CDR3 is built from 16 residues. CDR3 protein: CASSLWIGANTGELFF. CDR3 nucleotides: TGCGCCAGCAGCTTGTGGATAGGGGCGAACACCGGGGAGCTGTTTTTT.

The chain is built from TRBV19 and TRBJ2-4; 8 nucleotides agree with TRBD2. This CDR3 is built from 16 residues. CDR1 LNHDA and CDR2 SQIVND come from the germline V gene (reference sequence). J gave up 5 bases and V 1 base, and 7 bases lay outside the gene matches. The CDR3: CASSIAGRALENIQYF. The CDR3 DNA is TGTGCCAGTAGTATAGCCGGGAGGGCCCTCGAAAACATTCAGTACTTC.

The chain combines TRBV7-3 with TRBJ1-1; D is ambiguous. Per germline, CDR1 SGHTA and CDR2 FQGTGA. CDR3 length: 13 amino acids. Trimming shortened V by 1 base and J by 4 bases, and 7 bases separated the two germline ends. CDR3 DNA sequence: TGTGCCAGCAGCTTAAGTGGGTTCACTGAAGCTTTCTTT. Translation: CASSLSGFTEAFF.

The rearrangement uses TRBV19 and TRBJ2-1; TRBD2 matches at 14 bases. The V segment lost 5 bases and the J segment 5 bases; nucleotides outside the gene matches: 8. The CDR3 totals 17 residues. CDR1 LNHDA and CDR2 SQIVND come from the germline V gene (reference sequence). CDR3 sequence reads: CASSRGLAGGRNNEQFF. CDR3 nucleotides: TGTGCCAGTAGTCGAGGACTAGCGGGAGGAAGGAACAATGAGCAGTTCTTC.

The chain uses TRBV5-1 and TRBJ1-2, with TRBD1 matching over 12 bases. The CDR3 is 15 amino acids. The germline V gene encodes CDR1 SGHRS and CDR2 YFSETQ. J was trimmed by 3 bases and V by 4 bases; bases with no gene match: 4. CDR3 amino acids: CASSVGTGGHYGYTF. The CDR3 DNA follows: TGCGCCAGCAGCGTCGGGACAGGGGGCCACTATGGCTACACCTTC.

Only one count was recorded for this clone. The chain carries TRBV10-3 and TRBJ2-7, with 8 bases identical to TRBD1. The germline CDR1 and CDR2 sequences are ENHRY and SYGVKD. After removal of 3 bases from V and 6 bases from J, the junction contained 10 bases not matched to a gene. The CDR3 has 15 amino acids. The CDR3 region is CAISENRGDSGEQYF. CDR3 DNA sequence: TGTGCCATCAGTGAAAACAGGGGGGACTCGGGCGAGCAGTACTTC.

The chain combines TRBV6-6 with TRBJ1-1; the match to TRBD1 covers 11 bases. This CDR3 spans 17 amino acids. The J segment lost 4 bases and the V segment lost 6 bases, leaving 13 bases of the junction unmatched. Per germline, CDR1 MNHNY and CDR2 SVGAGI (reference sequence). The CDR3 nucleotides are TGTGCCAGCAGCCGACGTACCGGACAGGGGGCCGGCACTGAAGCTTTCTTT. Translating gives CASSRRTGQGAGTEAFF.

This chain joins TRBV18 and TRBJ1-1; 7 nucleotides match TRBD1. Per germline, CDR1 KGHSH and CDR2 LQKENI. J gave up 4 bases and V 5 bases, and 1 base lay outside the gene matches. The CDR3 is made up of 12 amino acids. The CDR3: CASSTGATEAFF. The DNA of the CDR3 is TGTGCCAGCTCAACAGGGGCCACTGAAGCTTTCTTT.

The gene calls are TRBV30 and TRBJ2-1, with D unclear. The V and J ends lost 0 bases and 4 bases respectively, with 13 bases between them. The CDR3 has 15 amino acids. The V gene's germline CDR1 is GTSNPN and CDR2 SVGIG (reference sequence). CDR3 loop: CAWSVNSENYNEQFF. CDR3 nucleotide sequence: TGTGCCTGGAGTGTGAACTCCGAAAATTACAATGAGCAGTTCTTC.

The rearrangement joins TRBV30 to TRBJ1-5, with D possibly TRBD1 on 5 matching bases. Germline V gives CDR1 GTSNPN, CDR2 SVGIG (reference sequence). The CDR3 runs 15 residues. Trimming took 3 bases from V and 5 from J, leaving 17 bases between them. The DNA of the CDR3 is TGTGCCTGGAGCCCCTACGGGGCCCAGTATCAGCCCCAGCATTTT. It encodes CAWSPYGAQYQPQHF. Based on the CDR3 plus reference TRBV30 and TRBJ1-5, the full variable domain is SQTIHQWPATLVQPVGSPLSLECTVEGTSNPNLYWYRQAAGRGLQLLFYSVGIGQISSEVPQNLSASRPQDRQFILSSKKLLLSDSGFYLCAWSPYGAQYQPQHFGDGTRLSIL.